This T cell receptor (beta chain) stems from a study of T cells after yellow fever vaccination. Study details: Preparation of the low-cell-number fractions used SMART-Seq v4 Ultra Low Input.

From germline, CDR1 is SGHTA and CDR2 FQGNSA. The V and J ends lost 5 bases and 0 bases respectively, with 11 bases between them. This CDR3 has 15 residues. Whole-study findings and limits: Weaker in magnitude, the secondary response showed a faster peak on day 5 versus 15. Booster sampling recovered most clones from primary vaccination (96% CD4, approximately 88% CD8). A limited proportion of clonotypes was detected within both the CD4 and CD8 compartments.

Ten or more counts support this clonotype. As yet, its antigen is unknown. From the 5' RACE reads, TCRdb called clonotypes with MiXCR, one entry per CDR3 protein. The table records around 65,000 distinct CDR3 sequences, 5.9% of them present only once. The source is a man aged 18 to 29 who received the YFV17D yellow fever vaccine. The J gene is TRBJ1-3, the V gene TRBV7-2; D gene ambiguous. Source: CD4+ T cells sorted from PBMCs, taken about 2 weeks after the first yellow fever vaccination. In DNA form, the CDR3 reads TGTGCCAGCAGCCCCGGCCCCTTCTCTGGAAACACCATATATTTT. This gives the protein CASSPGPFSGNTIYF.